Presented here are 15 T cell receptor beta chains from one specimen sequenced in a study of a mutant IDH1 vaccine in newly diagnosed glioma. The antigens these receptors bind are not known. The time point is: week 47, end of study. Vaccine doses each comprised 300 ug of mutant IDH1 20-mer peptide, with topical imiquimod. The table came from immunoSEQ multiplex PCR; TCRdb's copy has only in-frame clones and leaves some out. Of 20,000 or so clones listed, roughly 83% are singletons. The material was PBMCs, obtained from a glioma patient whose treatment included an IDH1 peptide vaccine. These receptors were obtained from a man aged 35 to 55 with glioma.

This clone was seen just once. The chain has TRBV10-3 and TRBJ1-4, with a possible D match to TRBD1 (6 bases). The CDR3 spans 14 residues. Trimming stripped 3 bases from V and 3 bases from J, with 8 bases between. In germline, CDR1 is ENHRY, CDR2 SYGVKD. The CDR3: CAISDRTANEKLFF. CDR3 coding DNA: TGTGCCATCAGTGATCGGACAGCTAATGAAAAACTGTTTTTT.

This chain uses TRBV10-3 with TRBJ2-7; 11 bases agree with TRBD1. V shed 6 bases and J 5 bases; nucleotides not matched to a gene: 6. The germline gives CDR1 ENHRY, CDR2 SYGVKD. The CDR3 is 14 amino acids. The CDR3 nucleotides read TGTGCCATCAGCCCCGGGACAGGGGGTGACGAGCAGTACTTC. It encodes CAISPGTGGDEQYF.

This rearrangement joins TRBV6-1 to TRBJ2-2, with unresolved D. Trimming removed 7 bases at V and 1 base at J, with 7 bases between. The CDR3 length is 13 residues. The V gene's germline CDR1 is MNHNS and CDR2 SASEGT. The CDR3 loop is CASMERNTGELFF. The CDR3 DNA is TGTGCCAGCATGGAGAGGAACACCGGGGAGCTGTTTTTT.

The chain is built from TRBV2 and TRBJ1-4; D is unclear. This CDR3 spans 15 amino acids. Per the germline V gene, CDR1 is SNHLY and CDR2 is FYNNEI. V dropped 5 bases and J dropped 5 bases, with 15 bases sitting between them. CDR3 coding DNA: TGTGCCAGCAGTCGATGGAGGCAGCAGAATGAAAAACTGTTTTTT. Translated, it gives CASSRWRQQNEKLFF.

DNA of the CDR3: TGTGCCAGCAGTTCCGGACGGGTCTTCAGGCGGGTCACTGAAGCTTTCTTT. It codes for CASSSGRVFRRVTEAFF. The genes are TRBV27 and TRBJ1-1; D is ambiguous. CDR3 size: 17 residues. Germline values: CDR1 MNHEY, CDR2 SMNVEV (reference sequence). Trimming shortened V by 4 bases and J by 4 bases, and 22 bases separated the two germline ends.

The chain couples TRBV7-2 to TRBJ2-3; 9 nucleotides line up with TRBD2. Trimming at V came to 1 base and at J to 0 bases, leaving 5 bases not matched to a gene. This CDR3 is built from 17 residues. Germline CDR1 is SGHTA and CDR2 is FQGNSA. CDR3 amino acids: CASSLGGLAASTDTQYF. In DNA, the CDR3 is TGTGCCAGCAGCTTAGGGGGACTAGCAGCTAGCACAGATACGCAGTATTTT.

The rearrangement uses TRBV10-3 and TRBJ1-2; 8 bases are a match to TRBD1. Germline assignment: CDR1 ENHRY and CDR2 SYGVKD. The CDR3 has 15 amino acids. The V gene end was trimmed by 0 bases and the J gene end by 7 bases; junction bases not matched to a gene: 7. Written as DNA, the CDR3 is TGTGCCATCAGTGAGTCGACAGGGGAGGTCTCTGGCTACACCTTC. Translating gives CAISESTGEVSGYTF.

The rearrangement uses TRBV5-4 and TRBJ2-7; possible D gene TRBD2, 8 bases. With 4 bases removed from V and 4 bases from J, the gap between germline ends came to 18 bases. The germline V gene encodes CDR1 SGHNT and CDR2 YYREEE (reference sequence). The CDR3 has 15 amino acids. CDR3 nucleotide sequence: TGTGCCAGCAGCCCGGGACTAGGGGGCATGTACGAGCAGTACTTC. This encodes CASSPGLGGMYEQYF.

V usage is TRBV6-4 and J usage is TRBJ2-7, with D possibly TRBD1 on 6 matching bases. This CDR3 contains 14 residues. Germline lookup yields CDR1 MRHNA and CDR2 SNTAGT. V was pared by 4 bases and J by 2 bases, with 12 bases between. Here the CDR3 DNA reads TGTGCCAGCAGTGTCGAACAGGGTCCCTACGAGCAGTACTTC. Amino acid sequence: CASSVEQGPYEQYF.

V gene TRBV4-1 combines with J gene TRBJ2-5; perhaps TRBD2 as D (6 bases). The CDR3 contains 15 residues. The V gene's germline CDR1 is MGHRA and CDR2 YSYEKL. The V and J ends lost 2 bases and 6 bases respectively, with 16 bases between them. CDR3 coding DNA: TGCGCCAGCAGCCAATCTTACGCGGGACTGCAGACCCAGTACTTC. The encoded protein is CASSQSYAGLQTQYF.

J is TRBJ2-7 and V is TRBV4-3, with 10 bases lining up with TRBD2. The CDR3 covers 18 residues. The germline V gene has CDR1 LGHNA and CDR2 YSLEER. Germline trimming cut 0 bases from V and 2 bases from J; bases unmatched to any gene: 10. CDR3 residues: CASSQDLTIAGGPYEQYF. In nucleotides, the CDR3 is TGCGCCAGCAGCCAAGACCTAACCATAGCGGGAGGCCCCTACGAGCAGTACTTC.

V and J are TRBV25-1 and TRBJ2-7; 10 nucleotides match TRBD2. Trimming took 6 bases from V and 3 from J; bases not matched to a gene: 17. Germline CDR1 is MGHDK and CDR2 is SYGVNS. The CDR3 is 18 amino acids. CDR3 nucleotides: TGTGCCAGCAGAGTCTTCCTAGCGGGAGTTGATGGGGACTACGAGCAGTACTTC. Amino acid sequence: CASRVFLAGVDGDYEQYF.

The rearrangement links TRBV5-4 to TRBJ2-7; 9 nucleotides agree with TRBD1. The ends lost 4 bases at V and 4 bases at J; junction bases unmatched: 18. In germline, CDR1 is SGHNT, CDR2 YYREEE (reference sequence). This CDR3 region has 18 residues. Written as DNA, the CDR3 is TGTGCCAGCAGCCCTGGCCCGGGACAGGGCACCACTTCTTACGAGCAGTACTTC. This translates into CASSPGPGQGTTSYEQYF.

The J gene is TRBJ2-7, the V gene TRBV11-2, with 10 bases matching TRBD2. V dropped 2 bases and J dropped 0; count of bases not matched to a gene: 4. Germline CDR1 is SGHAT and CDR2 is FQNNGV. This CDR3 is 16 amino acids long. The CDR3, as DNA: TGTGCCAGCAGCTTAATCGCTAGCGGGAGCTCCTACGAGCAGTACTTC. It translates to CASSLIASGSSYEQYF.

The chain employs TRBV9 and TRBJ1-5; possibly TRBD1 for D (5 bases). The CDR3 is made up of 11 amino acids. The V gene's germline CDR1 is SGDLS and CDR2 YYNGEE. Trimming took off 10 bases at V and 5 bases at J, with 10 bases between the two ends. This chain's CDR3 is CAGRGDQPQHF. The DNA for the CDR3 is TGTGCCGGTCGGGGGGATCAGCCCCAGCATTTT.